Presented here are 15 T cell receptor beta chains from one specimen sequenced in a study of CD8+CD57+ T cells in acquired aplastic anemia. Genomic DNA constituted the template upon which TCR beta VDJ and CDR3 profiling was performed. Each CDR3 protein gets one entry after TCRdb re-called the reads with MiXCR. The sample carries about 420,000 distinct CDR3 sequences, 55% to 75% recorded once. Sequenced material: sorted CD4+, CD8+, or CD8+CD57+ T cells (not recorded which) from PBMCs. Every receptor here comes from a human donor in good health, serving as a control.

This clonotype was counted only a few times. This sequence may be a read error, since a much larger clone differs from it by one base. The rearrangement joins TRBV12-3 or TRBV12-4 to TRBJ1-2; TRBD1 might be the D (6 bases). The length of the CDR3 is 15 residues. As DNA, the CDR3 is TGTGCCAGCAGTTTCCGGGACACGACTAACTATAGCTACACCTTC. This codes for CASSFRDTTNYSYTF.

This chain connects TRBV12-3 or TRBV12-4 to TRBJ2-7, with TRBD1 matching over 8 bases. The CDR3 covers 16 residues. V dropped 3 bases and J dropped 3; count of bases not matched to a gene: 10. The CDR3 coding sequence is TGTGCCAGCAGTTTTACCCCGGACAGGGTGTACTACGAGCAGTACTTC. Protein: CASSFTPDRVYYEQYF.

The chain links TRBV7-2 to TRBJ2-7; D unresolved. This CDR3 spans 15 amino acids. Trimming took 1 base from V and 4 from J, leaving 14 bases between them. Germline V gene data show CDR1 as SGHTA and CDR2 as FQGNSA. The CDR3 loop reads CASSLGPEKTYEQYF. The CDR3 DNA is TGTGCCAGCAGCTTAGGCCCCGAGAAGACGTACGAGCAGTACTTC.

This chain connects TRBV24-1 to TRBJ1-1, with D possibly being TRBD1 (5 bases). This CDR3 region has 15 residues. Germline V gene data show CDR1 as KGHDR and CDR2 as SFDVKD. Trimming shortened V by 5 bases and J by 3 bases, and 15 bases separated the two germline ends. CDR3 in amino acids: CATSARTGVDTEAFF. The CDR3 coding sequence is TGTGCCACCAGTGCTAGGACGGGGGTGGACACTGAAGCTTTCTTT.

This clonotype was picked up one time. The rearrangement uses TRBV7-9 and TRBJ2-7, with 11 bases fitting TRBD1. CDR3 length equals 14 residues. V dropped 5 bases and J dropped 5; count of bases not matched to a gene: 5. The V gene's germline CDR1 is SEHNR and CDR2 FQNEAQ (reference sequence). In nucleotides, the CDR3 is TGTGCCAGCAGCCCTGGGACAGGGGGGAACGAGCAGTACTTC. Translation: CASSPGTGGNEQYF.

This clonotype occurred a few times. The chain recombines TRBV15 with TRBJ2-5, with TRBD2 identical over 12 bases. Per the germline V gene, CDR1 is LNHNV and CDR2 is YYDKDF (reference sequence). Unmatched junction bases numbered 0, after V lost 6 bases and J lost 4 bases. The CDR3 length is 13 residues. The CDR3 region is CATRTSGGETQYF. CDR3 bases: TGTGCCACCAGGACTAGCGGGGGAGAGACCCAGTACTTC.

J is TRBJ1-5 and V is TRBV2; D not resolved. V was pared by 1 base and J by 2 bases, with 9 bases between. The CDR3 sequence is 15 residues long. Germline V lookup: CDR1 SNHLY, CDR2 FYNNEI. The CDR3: CASSEGWTGNQPQHF. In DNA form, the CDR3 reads TGTGCCAGCAGTGAAGGTTGGACGGGCAATCAGCCCCAGCATTTT.

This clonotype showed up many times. The CDR3 region has the DNA TGTGCCAGCAGTTACGATCTGTCTGGAAACACCATATATTTT. This translates into CASSYDLSGNTIYF. The V and J genes are TRBV6-5 and TRBJ1-3; D unclear. The CDR3 is made up of 14 amino acids. Per the germline V gene, CDR1 is MNHEY and CDR2 is SVGAGI. The V end was cut by 2 bases, the J end by 1 base, with 6 bases between.

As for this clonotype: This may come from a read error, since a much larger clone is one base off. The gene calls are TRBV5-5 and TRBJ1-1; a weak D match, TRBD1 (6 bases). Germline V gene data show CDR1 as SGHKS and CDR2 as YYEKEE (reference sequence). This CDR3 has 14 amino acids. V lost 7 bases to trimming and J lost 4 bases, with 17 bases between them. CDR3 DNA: TGTGCCAGCGGCTGGAGGGGGAGCGGCACTGAAGCTTTCTTT. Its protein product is CASGWRGSGTEAFF.

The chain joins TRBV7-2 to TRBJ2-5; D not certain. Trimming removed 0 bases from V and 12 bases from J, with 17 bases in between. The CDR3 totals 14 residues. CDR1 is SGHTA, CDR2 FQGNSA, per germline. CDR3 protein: CASSLAEPRQYKYF. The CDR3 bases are TGTGCCAGCAGCTTAGCGGAGCCGCGCCAGTACAAGTACTTC.

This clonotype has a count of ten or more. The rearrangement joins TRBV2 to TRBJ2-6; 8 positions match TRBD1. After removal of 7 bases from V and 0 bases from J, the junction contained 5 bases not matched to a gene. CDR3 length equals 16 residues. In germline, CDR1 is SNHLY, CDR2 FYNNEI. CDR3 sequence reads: CASTGQASSGANVLTF. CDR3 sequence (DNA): TGTGCCAGCACGGGACAGGCCAGCTCTGGGGCCAACGTCCTGACTTTC.

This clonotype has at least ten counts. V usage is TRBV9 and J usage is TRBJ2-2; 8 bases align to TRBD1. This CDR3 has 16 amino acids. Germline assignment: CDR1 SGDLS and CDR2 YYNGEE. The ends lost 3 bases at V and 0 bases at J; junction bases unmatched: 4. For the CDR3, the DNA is TGTGCCAGCAGCGACTACAGGGGGGCGAACACCGGGGAGCTGTTTTTT. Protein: CASSDYRGANTGELFF.

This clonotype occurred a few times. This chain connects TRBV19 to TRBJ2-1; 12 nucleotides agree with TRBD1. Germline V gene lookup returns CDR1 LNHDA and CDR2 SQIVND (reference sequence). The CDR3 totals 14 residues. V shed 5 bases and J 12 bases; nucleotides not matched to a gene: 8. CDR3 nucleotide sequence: TGTGCCAGTAGTTCGGGACAGGGGGCGCAAGGGCAGTTCTTC. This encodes CASSSGQGAQGQFF.

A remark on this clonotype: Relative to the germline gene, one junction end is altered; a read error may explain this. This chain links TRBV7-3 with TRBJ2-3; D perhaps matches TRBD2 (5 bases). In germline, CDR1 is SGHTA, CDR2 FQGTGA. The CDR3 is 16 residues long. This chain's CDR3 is CASSSRSAQRADTRYF. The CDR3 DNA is TGCGCCAGCAGCTCACGTTCGGCACAGAGGGCAGATACGCGGTATTTT. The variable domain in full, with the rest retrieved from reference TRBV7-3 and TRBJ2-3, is GAGVSQTPSNKVTEKGKYVELRCDPISGHTALYWYRQSLGQGPEFLIYFQGTGAADDSGLPNDRFFAVRPEGSVSTLKIQRTERGDSAVYLCASSSRSAQRADTRYFGPGTRLTVL.

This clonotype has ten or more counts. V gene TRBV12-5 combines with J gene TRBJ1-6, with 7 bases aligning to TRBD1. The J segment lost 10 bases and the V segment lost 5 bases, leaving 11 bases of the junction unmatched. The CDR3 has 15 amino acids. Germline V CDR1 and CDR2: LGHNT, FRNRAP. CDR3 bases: TGTGCTAGTGGTCCCGACCAAAGACAGGGATCACCCCTCCACTTT. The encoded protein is CASGPDQRQGSPLHF. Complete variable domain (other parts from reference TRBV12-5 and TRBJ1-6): DARVTQTPRHKVTEMGQEVTMRCQPILGHNTVFWYRQTMMQGLELLAYFRNRAPLDDSGMPKDRFSAEMPDATLATLKIQPSEPRDSAVYFCASGPDQRQGSPLHFGNGTRLTVT.